This entry describes one T cell receptor beta chain. The CDR3 length is 15 residues. The germline V gene has CDR1 SGHVS and CDR2 FNYEAQ. V dropped 1 base and J dropped 7 bases, with 13 bases sitting between them. The record originates from a study of blood T cell repertoires in COVID-19. On the study more broadly: The origin of the acute and convalescent COVID-19 samples was the United States, Italy and Spain.

The repertoire was sequenced with immunoSEQ multiplex PCR; TCRdb's copy has only in-frame clones and lacks some. The sample has 130,000 to 150,000 clones, 81% seen once. This receptor was obtained from a human donor with acute or convalescent COVID-19. The donor label of this sample is uncertain. The specimen was peripheral blood. The chain couples TRBV7-6 to TRBJ2-2; TRBD2 is a possible D gene (5 bases). CDR3 DNA sequence: TGTGCCAGCAGCTTAGGCAGGCCCGAGGGCGGGGAGCTGTTTTTT. It specifies CASSLGRPEGGELFF.